The clone carrying this T cell receptor (beta chain) was counted a few times. Its matching antigen is unknown. The data were obtained in a study of identical twins. Whole-study findings and limits: Abundant beta clonotypes from cord blood bore fewer insertions; memory repertoires lacked this pattern.

TCRdb reprocessed the 5' RACE reads with MiXCR, giving one entry per CDR3 protein. The repertoire holds 250,000 or so distinct CDR3 sequences, more than 9.5% seen once, with more than 3.5% in the top ten. Trimming took 3 bases from V and 1 from J, leaving 8 bases between them. The CDR3 length is 14 residues. Germline V gene lookup returns CDR1 MGHDK and CDR2 SYGVNS. A further study also used this sample, focusing on yellow fever vaccine responses in identical twins.

The gene calls are TRBV25-1 and TRBJ2-3; D remains ambiguous. This TCR derives from a woman aged 18-29 years in good health. Source material: memory (CD45RO+) T cells sorted from blood. As DNA, the CDR3 is TGTGCCAGCAGTGAGGGCAGAGGCACAGATACGCAGTATTTT. This encodes CASSEGRGTDTQYF.